This paragraph reports one T cell receptor (beta chain). Its antigen is as yet unknown. TCRdb reanalysed the reads using MiXCR and keeps one entry per CDR3 protein. Altogether approximately 590,000 distinct CDR3 sequences are present, 35% to 50% being singletons, with the ten largest covering more than 40%. The entry originates in a study of T cell repertoires in cytomegalovirus infection. The overall study: From public TCR beta signatures came an indication of both CMV infection and matching HLA type. Regarding the study as a whole: Across the ex vivo response, the dominant clonotypes were HLA-C-restricted CMV-specific TCR beta clonotypes.

The ends lost 6 bases at V and 2 bases at J; junction bases unmatched: 5. Germline V lookup: CDR1 DFQATT, CDR2 SNEGSKA (reference sequence). The CDR3 extends over 13 amino acids. The source of this sequence is a human donor in good health (CMV status not recorded). Some clones in this sample may be carry-over from other donors' samples. Source: cultured PBMCs, taken from culture after CMV antigen stimulation. This chain connects TRBV20-1 to TRBJ2-3; 7 nucleotides line up with TRBD2. The CDR3 sequence: CSAHAGDTDTQYF. In DNA, the CDR3 is TGCAGTGCCCACGCGGGGGACACAGATACGCAGTATTTT.